This T cell receptor (beta chain) originates from a study of radiotherapy plus CTLA-4 blockade in lung cancer (dated by TCRdb to the late 2010s). Some background on the complete study: Objective responses were observed in 18% of enrolled patients, and disease control was achieved in around 28%. General study outcomes and caveats: After treatment with radiotherapy and ipilimumab, TCR clones that came from tumors expanded in the peripheral blood. Increased serum interferon-beta after radiation, together with early dynamic changes in blood T cell clones, were reported to be the strongest predictors of response.

This clone turned up a few times. Which antigen it targets is not known. No much larger clone exists at a distance of one base, and base qualities are not known. Focal radiation therapy combined with CTLA-4 blockade (ipilimumab) was tested in patients with chemo-refractory metastatic non-small-cell lung cancer. The CDR3 holds 14 amino acids from the cysteine to the phenylalanine. Only the CDR3 part of the read is kept: 42 bases, read in frame from the first base. Taken from the germline V gene (reference sequence), the CDR1 and CDR2 loops are SGHKS and YYEKEE. V is clipped by 0 bases and J by 3 bases, and the sequence between their germline boundaries is 9 bases long. Libraries were made using the immunoSEQ multiplex PCR assay. TCRdb holds this immuneACCESS table with in-frame rearrangements only. Some clones are missing; in checked studies, unresolved V genes explain under half, and the rest has no known cause. This sample comprises around 100,000 clones, roughly 80% of them detected only once. The ten largest clonotypes hold around 3.3% of the sample.

The receptor was isolated from a human donor with non-small cell lung cancer that progressed on radiotherapy plus ipilimumab. Some clones in this sample may be carry-over from other donors' samples. Specimen: peripheral blood, collected from a patient treated with radiotherapy plus ipilimumab. This chain joins TRBV5-5 to TRBJ1-2, with no confident D gene call. The DNA is as follows: TGTGCCAGCAGCTTGGGTGTTGGCTACTATGGCTACACCTTC. Its amino acids are CASSLGVGYYGYTF.